This TCR beta chain emerged from a study of blood T cell repertoires in COVID-19. Study information: COVID-19 samples, acute and convalescent, were from the United States, Italy and Spain.

The V gene lost 6 bases and the J gene lost 4 bases, with 13 bases spanning the gap. Germline V lookup: CDR1 SGHRS, CDR2 YFSETQ. CDR3 length: 13 amino acids. Authors' analysis steps: Amplification with reference gene primers provided the estimates of nucleated cell counts. Libraries were prepared by immunoSEQ multiplex PCR; TCRdb keeps only in-frame clonotypes and omits some of them. Clone size and V and J calls were adopted from that table, with D and trimming inferred from the DNA. Among about 170,000 clones listed, about 80% were seen once. Allocation to cohorts depended on clinical history reported by the participants. Recovery among Cohort 3 donors was established by two negative PCRs, clearance, or symptom resolution.

The receptor comes from a man over 45 who had recovered from COVID-19. The specimen was PBMCs or T cells enriched from blood (not recorded which). The chain uses TRBV5-1 and TRBJ1-1, with a possible D match to TRBD1 (6 bases). The CDR3 loop is CASTRGGSTEAFF. CDR3 in DNA: TGCGCCAGCACCCGAGGGGGAAGCACTGAAGCTTTCTTT.